Listed below are T cell receptor beta chains from one sample, sequenced in a study of cytomegalovirus exposure and HLA in healthy donors. Using immunoSEQ multiplex PCR, the repertoire was profiled, and TCRdb retains in-frame clones only, with some absent. The sample includes about 82,000 clones, around four fifths of them seen just once. Source material: PBMCs. The receptors derive from a woman in her forties or fifties in good health and CMV-seropositive. CDR3s include the opening cysteine and the closing phenylalanine or tryptophan. The D gene is left open where the match is weak. A clone size is listed for some rows: how often the clone was seen (once, few, many), or a class if it is expanded.

size	D	V	J	DNA	CDR3
-	TRBD1	TRBV6-1	TRBJ1-2	TGTGCCAGCTTCTCTCCGGGACAGGGGGACTATGGCTACACCTTC	CASFSPGQGDYGYTF
-	TRBD1	TRBV27	TRBJ2-7	TGTGCCAGCGCCCTGGGGACAGCGGCATTCGACGAGCAGTACTTC	CASALGTAAFDEQYF
-	TRBD1	TRBV19	TRBJ1-5	TGTGCCAGTAGTAGCGGGACAGGGGGCGGGCAGCCCCAGCATTTT	CASSSGTGGGQPQHF
medium-sized	TRBD2	TRBV7-6	TRBJ2-7	TGTGCCAGCAGCAAAGAACTAGCGGGAGAATCCTACGAGCAGTACTTC	CASSKELAGESYEQYF
-	TRBD1	TRBV29-1	TRBJ2-7	TGCAGCGTAGGGACAGGGATTTACGAGCAGTACTTC	CSVGTGIYEQYF
-	-	TRBV19	TRBJ2-5	TGTGCCAGTAGTGACCCGGGACTCCAAGAGACCCAGTACTTC	CASSDPGLQETQYF
-	-	TRBV6-5	TRBJ2-2	TGTGCCAGCAGAAATAGCGGTGCGAACACCGGGGAGCTGTTTTTT	CASRNSGANTGELFF
few	-	TRBV28	TRBJ1-5	TGTGCCAGCAGTTTTTGGGTCGGGAGCAATCAGCCCCAGCATTTT	CASSFWVGSNQPQHF
-	TRBD1	TRBV30	TRBJ1-5	TGTGCCTGGAGTGTGGGGACAGGAGATCAGCCCCAGCATTTT	CAWSVGTGDQPQHF
once	-	TRBV28	TRBJ2-3	TGTGCCAGCCGGTGGGACACCACCACAGATACGCAGTATTTT	CASRWDTTTDTQYF
-	TRBD1	TRBV6-6	TRBJ1-1	TGTGCCGTCTCACAGGGGCACACTGAAGCTTTCTTT	CAVSQGHTEAFF
-	-	TRBV7-2	TRBJ1-5	TGTGCCAGCAGCCCCGGCAGGGTCGGGCAGCCCCAGCATTTT	CASSPGRVGQPQHF
few	TRBD2	TRBV4-1	TRBJ2-1	TGCGCCAGCAGCCACCCGGGACTAGCGGGAGGGCCAAATAATAATGAGCAGTTCTTC	CASSHPGLAGGPNNNEQFF
-	-	TRBV11-2	TRBJ1-1	TGTGCCAGCAGCTTAGGACAGACCATGAACACTGAAGCTTTCTTT	CASSLGQTMNTEAFF
once	TRBD2	TRBV5-1	TRBJ2-1	TGCGCCAGCAGCCTGGTGGGGGGAGGGCGCAGTGAGCAGTTCTTC	CASSLVGGGRSEQFF
-	TRBD1	TRBV15	TRBJ1-1	TGTGCCACCAGCCGGACAGGGGATCGCATGAACACTGAAGCTTTCTTT	CATSRTGDRMNTEAFF
-	TRBD1	TRBV28	TRBJ2-5	TGTGCCAGCAGTTGGGGACAGGGACCTCTGGAGACCCAGTACTTC	CASSWGQGPLETQYF
-	-	TRBV29-1	TRBJ1-2	TGCAGCGTTGAAGCCCGGGGGGGTCATGGCTACACCTTC	CSVEARGGHGYTF
few	-	TRBV4-1	TRBJ2-3	TGCGCCAGCAGCCTCCTAGTTAGTGCAGATACGCAGTATTTT	CASSLLVSADTQYF
few	TRBD2	TRBV4-2	TRBJ2-3	TGTGCCAGCAGCCAGGAGACTAGCGGATTCACAGATACGCAGTATTTT	CASSQETSGFTDTQYF
-	TRBD2	TRBV30	TRBJ2-3	TGTGCCTGGAGCCCAGGGTGGCGGGAGCGTGGAGATACGCAGTATTTT	CAWSPGWRERGDTQYF
-	-	TRBV6-1	TRBJ1-3	TGTGCCAGCAGTCACACCTCTGGAAACACCATATATTTT	CASSHTSGNTIYF
-	TRBD2	TRBV27	TRBJ2-7	TGTGCCAGCAGTTTACCTAGCGGGGGGGTTTTTTTC	CASSLPSGGVFF
-	TRBD1	TRBV5-5	TRBJ2-7	TGTGCCAGCAGCTCATCTGACAGGGGTTACGAGCAGTACTTC	CASSSSDRGYEQYF
-	-	TRBV4-1	TRBJ1-1	TGCGCCAGCAGCCAAGGACAGTTGAACACTGAAGCTTTCTTT	CASSQGQLNTEAFF
-	TRBD2	TRBV5-4	TRBJ2-7	TGTGCCAGCAGCGGCAGGACTAGCGGGAACTACGAGCAGTACTTC	CASSGRTSGNYEQYF
-	TRBD1	TRBV27	TRBJ1-2	TGTGCCAGCAGTTCAGGACGGACAGGGCATCTTAACTATGGCTACACCTTC	CASSSGRTGHLNYGYTF
-	TRBD1	TRBV9	TRBJ1-1	TGTGCCAGCAGCGTAGGGACAGGGGGCCCCTTTGAAGCTTTCTTT	CASSVGTGGPFEAFF
-	TRBD2	TRBV6-6	TRBJ2-3	TGTGCCAGCAGACTTAGCGGGAGGCCCACAGATACGCAGTATTTT	CASRLSGRPTDTQYF
-	TRBD1	TRBV7-9	TRBJ2-2	TGTGCCACGGGGACAGGGGTGCACGGGGAGCTGTTTTTT	CATGTGVHGELFF
-	TRBD2	TRBV5-1	TRBJ2-1	TGCGCCAGCAGCCCTGTACGGACTAGCGGAAGGTACAATGAGCAGTTCTTC	CASSPVRTSGRYNEQFF